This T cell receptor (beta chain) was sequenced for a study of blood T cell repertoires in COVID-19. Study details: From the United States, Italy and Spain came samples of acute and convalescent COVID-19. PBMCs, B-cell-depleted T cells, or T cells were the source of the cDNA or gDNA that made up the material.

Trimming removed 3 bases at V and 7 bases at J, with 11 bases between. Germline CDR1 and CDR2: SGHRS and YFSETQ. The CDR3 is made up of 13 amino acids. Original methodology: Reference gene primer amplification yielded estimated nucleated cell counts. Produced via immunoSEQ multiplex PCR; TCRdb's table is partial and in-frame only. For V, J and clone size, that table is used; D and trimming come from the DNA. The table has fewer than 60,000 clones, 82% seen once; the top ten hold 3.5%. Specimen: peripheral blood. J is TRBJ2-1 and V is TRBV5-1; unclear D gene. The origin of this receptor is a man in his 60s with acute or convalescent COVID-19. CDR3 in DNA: TGCGCCAGCAGCTGGCGAGGTGGAAATGAGCAGTTCTTC. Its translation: CASSWRGGNEQFF.